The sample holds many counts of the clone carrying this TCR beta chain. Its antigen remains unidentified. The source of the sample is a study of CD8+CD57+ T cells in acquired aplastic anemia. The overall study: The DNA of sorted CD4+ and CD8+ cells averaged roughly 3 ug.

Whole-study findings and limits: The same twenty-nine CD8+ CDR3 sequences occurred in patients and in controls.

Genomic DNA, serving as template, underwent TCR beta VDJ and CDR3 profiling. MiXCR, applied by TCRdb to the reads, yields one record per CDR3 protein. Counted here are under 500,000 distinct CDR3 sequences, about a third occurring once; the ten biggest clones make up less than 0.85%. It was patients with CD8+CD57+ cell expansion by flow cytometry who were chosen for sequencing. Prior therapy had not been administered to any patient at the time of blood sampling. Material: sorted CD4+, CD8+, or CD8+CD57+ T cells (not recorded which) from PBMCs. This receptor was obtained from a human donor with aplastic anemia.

CDR3 bases: TGTGCCAGCAGCGTAGGGAGGGAGAGGTCCTACGAGCAGTACTTC. The encoded protein is CASSVGRERSYEQYF. J is TRBJ2-7 and V is TRBV9; a possible D gene is TRBD2 (6 bases). Germline CDR1 and CDR2: SGDLS and YYNGEE. There are 15 residues in the CDR3. Trimming took off 0 bases at V and 1 base at J, with 11 bases between the two ends.